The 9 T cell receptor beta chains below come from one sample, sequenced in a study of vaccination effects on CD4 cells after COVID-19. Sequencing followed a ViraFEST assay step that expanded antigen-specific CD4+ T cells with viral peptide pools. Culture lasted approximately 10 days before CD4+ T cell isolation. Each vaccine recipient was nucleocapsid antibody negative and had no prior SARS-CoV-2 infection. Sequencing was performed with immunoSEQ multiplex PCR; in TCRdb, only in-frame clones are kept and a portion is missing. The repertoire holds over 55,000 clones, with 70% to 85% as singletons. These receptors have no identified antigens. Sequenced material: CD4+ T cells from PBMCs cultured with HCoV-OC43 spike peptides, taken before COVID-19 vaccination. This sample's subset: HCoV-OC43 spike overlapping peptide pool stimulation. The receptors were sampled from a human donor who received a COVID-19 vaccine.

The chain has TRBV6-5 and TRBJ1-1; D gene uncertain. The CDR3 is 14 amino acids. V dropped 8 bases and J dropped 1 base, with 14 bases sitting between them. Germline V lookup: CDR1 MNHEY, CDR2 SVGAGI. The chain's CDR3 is CASESLQPNTEAFF. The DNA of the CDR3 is TGTGCCAGCGAGTCCCTTCAACCGAACACTGAAGCTTTCTTT.

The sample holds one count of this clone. CDR3 sequence: CASSQIPGGIIEAFF. DNA of the CDR3: TGTGCCAGCAGCCAAATCCCAGGGGGGATCATTGAAGCTTTCTTT. This rearrangement joins TRBV3-1 (or the pseudogene TRBV3-2) to TRBJ1-1, with 7 bases matching TRBD1. CDR3 length equals 15 residues. V lost 2 bases to trimming and J lost 7 bases; unmatched junction nucleotides: 10. The germline V gene has CDR1 LGHDT and CDR2 YNNKEL (reference sequence).

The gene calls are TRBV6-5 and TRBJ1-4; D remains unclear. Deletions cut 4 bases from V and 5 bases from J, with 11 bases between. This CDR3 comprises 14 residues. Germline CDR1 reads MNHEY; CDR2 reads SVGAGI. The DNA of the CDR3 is TGTGCCAGCAGTTCCGTCCCCCCAAATGAAAAACTGTTTTTT. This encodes CASSSVPPNEKLFF.

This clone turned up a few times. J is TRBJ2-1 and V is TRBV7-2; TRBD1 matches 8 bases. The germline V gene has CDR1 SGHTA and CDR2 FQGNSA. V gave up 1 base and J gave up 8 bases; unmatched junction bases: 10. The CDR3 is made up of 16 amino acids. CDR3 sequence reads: CASSLGDRGIKDEQFF. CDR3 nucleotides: TGTGCCAGCAGCTTAGGCGACAGGGGTATCAAGGATGAGCAGTTCTTC.

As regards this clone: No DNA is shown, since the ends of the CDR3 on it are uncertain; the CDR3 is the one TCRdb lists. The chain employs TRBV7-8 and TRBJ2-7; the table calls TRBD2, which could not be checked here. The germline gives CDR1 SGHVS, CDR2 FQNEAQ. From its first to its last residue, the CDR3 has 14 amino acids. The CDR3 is CASSTSSSGYEQYV.

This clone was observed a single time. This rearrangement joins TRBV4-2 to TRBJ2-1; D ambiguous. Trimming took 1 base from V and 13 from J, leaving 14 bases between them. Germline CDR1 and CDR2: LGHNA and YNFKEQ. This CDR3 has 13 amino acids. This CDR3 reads CASSQGDRLPQFF. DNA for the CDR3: TGTGCCAGCAGCCAAGGTGATAGGCTTCCTCAGTTCTTC.

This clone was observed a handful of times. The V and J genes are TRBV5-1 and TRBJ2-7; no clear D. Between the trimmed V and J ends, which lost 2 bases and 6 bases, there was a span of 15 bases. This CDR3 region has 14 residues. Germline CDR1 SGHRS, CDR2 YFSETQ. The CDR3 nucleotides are TGCGCCAGCAGCTTAGATCCAGGTGTCCCCGAGCAGTACGTC. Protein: CASSLDPGVPEQYV.

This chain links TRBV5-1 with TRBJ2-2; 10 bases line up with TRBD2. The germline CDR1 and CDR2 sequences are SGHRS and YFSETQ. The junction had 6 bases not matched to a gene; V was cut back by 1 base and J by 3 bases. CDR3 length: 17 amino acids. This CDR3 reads CASSLSLAGSYTGELFF. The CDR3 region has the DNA TGCGCCAGCAGCTTGTCACTAGCGGGGTCTTACACCGGGGAGCTGTTTTTT.

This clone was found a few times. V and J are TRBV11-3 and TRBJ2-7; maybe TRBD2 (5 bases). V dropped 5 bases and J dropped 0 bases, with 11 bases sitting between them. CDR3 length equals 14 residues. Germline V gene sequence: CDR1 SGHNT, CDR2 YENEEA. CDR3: CASSAEGCSYEQYV. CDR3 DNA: TGTGCCAGCAGCGCAGAGGGATGCTCCTACGAGCAGTACGTC.